This TCR beta chain was sequenced for a study of blood T cell repertoires in COVID-19 (dated by TCRdb to the early 2020s). Turning to the overall study: Samples covering the acute and convalescent phases of COVID-19 were provided by collaborators in the United States, Italy and Spain. The material from the prospective study consisted of cDNA or gDNA derived from T cells, B-cell-depleted T cells, or PBMCs. The dataset comprised deeply sampled blood TCRbeta repertoires from subjects exposed to, actively infected with, or recovered from COVID-19. The repertoires were released in a freely available public database meant as a resource for research on the immune response to SARS-CoV-2. Samples came from the ongoing ImmuneRACE study (first 160 participants) plus 1,254 subjects from 6 global collaborators. Sample metadata almost always included a de-identified subject ID, COVID-19 status, age in years and sex. HLA class I and class II types, where available, came from metadata supplied by the sample provider rather than from assay-based typing. What the research found in general, with its limitations: Clinical and demographic metadata were provided uncurated, with the amount varying by source and participant.

For this clone: What this receptor recognizes is not known. Within one base of it there is no much larger clone, and no base qualities were kept.

The germline V gene (reference sequence) specifies SEHNR as CDR1 and FQNEAQ as CDR2. The junction carries 17 bases between V and J, which are trimmed by 3 bases and 8 bases respectively. Spanning cysteine to phenylalanine, the CDR3 consists of 15 amino acids. Only the CDR3 region is kept as DNA, spanning 45 bases read in frame from base 1. The immunoSEQ Assay, a bias-controlled multiplex PCR, was used to amplify TCRbeta CDR3 regions from genomic DNA. Per the original workflow: Nucleated cell counts per sample were estimated from amplification of reference gene primers within the assay. To quantify the absolute abundance of each unique TCRbeta CDR3 rearrangement, sequence reads were collapsed and filtered. For each sample, productive Simpson clonality was calculated as the square root of Simpson's diversity index across productive rearrangements. Here the immuneACCESS table is served through TCRdb, limited to in-frame sequences with V and J called. Missing clones are a known gap in these copies; in checked studies unresolved V genes cover under half, and the rest lacks a known reason. From that table come the V and J calls and clone size; the DNA was used to work out D and trimming. The sample contains about 280,000 clones, about 89% of them found a single time. Together, the top ten hold about 4.6% of the sample.

Whole blood was collected in K2EDTA tubes by collaborating institutions according to the institutions' own protocols. For TCRbeta analysis, collaborators shipped samples as frozen whole blood, isolated PBMCs, or DNA extracted from either of those sample types. In this chain, TRBV7-9 is recombined with TRBJ1-3; TRBD1 is perhaps the D gene, given 5 matching bases. The receptor was isolated from a man aged 35-49 years with acute or convalescent COVID-19. The sequenced sample consisted of peripheral blood. The CDR3 region has the sequence CASSLRSTGYDTIYF. The sequence in DNA is TGTGCCAGCAGCTTGAGGTCTACAGGCTATGACACCATATATTTT.